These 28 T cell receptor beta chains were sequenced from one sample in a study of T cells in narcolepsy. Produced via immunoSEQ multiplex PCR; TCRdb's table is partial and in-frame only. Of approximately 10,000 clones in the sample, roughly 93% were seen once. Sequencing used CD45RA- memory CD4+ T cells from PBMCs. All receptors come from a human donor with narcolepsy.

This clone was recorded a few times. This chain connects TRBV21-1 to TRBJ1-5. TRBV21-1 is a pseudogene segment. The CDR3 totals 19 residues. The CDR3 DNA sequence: TGTGCCAGCAGCAATCTAGGACAACCAGGGAGAGCGGAACATCAGCCCCAGCATTTT. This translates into CASSNLGQPGRAEHQPQHF.

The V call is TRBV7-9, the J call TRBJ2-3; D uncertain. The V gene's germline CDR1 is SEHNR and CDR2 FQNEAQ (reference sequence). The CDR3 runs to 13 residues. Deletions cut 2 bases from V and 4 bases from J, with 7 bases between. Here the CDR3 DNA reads TGTGCCAGCAGCTTATTCTCCGCAGATACGCAGTATTTT. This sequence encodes CASSLFSADTQYF.

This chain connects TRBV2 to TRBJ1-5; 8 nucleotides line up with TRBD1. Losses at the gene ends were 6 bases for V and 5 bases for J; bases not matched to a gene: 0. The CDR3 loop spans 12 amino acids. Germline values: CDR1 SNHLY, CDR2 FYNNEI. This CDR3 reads CASRTGDQPQHF. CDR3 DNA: TGTGCCAGCAGGACAGGGGATCAGCCCCAGCATTTT.

The DNA for the CDR3 is TGTGCCAGCAGTTCTGCATCTGGAAACACCATATATTTT. Protein: CASSSASGNTIYF. This rearrangement joins TRBV6-6 to TRBJ1-3; D remains unclear. V was shortened by 4 bases and J by 1 base, with 5 bases between the two germline ends. CDR1 is MNHNY, CDR2 SVGAGI, per germline (reference sequence). The CDR3 runs to 13 residues.

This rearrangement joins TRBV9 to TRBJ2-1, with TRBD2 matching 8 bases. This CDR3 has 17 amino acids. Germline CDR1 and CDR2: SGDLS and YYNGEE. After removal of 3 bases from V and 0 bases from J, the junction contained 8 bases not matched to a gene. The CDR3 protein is CASSDRGGGSSYNEQFF. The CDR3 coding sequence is TGTGCCAGCAGCGATCGGGGCGGGGGGAGCTCCTACAATGAGCAGTTCTTC.

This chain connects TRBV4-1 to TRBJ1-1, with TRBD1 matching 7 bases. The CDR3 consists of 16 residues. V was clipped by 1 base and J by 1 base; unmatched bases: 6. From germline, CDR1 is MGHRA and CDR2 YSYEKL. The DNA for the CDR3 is TGCGCCAGCAGCCAAGTCGGGACAGCCAAGAACACTGAAGCTTTCTTT. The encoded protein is CASSQVGTAKNTEAFF.

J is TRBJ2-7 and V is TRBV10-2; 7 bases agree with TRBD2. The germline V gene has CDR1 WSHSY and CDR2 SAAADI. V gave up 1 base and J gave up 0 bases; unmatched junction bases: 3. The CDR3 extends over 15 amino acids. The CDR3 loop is CASSELASGSYEQYF. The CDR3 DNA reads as TGCGCCAGCAGTGAGTTGGCTAGCGGCTCCTACGAGCAGTACTTC.

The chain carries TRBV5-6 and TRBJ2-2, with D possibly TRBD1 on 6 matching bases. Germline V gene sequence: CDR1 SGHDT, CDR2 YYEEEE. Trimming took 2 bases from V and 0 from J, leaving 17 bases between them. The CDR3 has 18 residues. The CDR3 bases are TGTGCCAGCAGCTTCGGATTTTTTGGGGGCGCGAACACCGGGGAGCTGTTTTTT. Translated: CASSFGFFGGANTGELFF.

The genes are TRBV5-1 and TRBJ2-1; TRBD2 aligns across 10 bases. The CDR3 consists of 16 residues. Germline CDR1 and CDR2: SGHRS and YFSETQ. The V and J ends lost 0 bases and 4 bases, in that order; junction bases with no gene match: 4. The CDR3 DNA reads TGCGCCAGCAGCTTGGATCAGACTAGCGGGTACAATGAGCAGTTCTTC. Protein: CASSLDQTSGYNEQFF.

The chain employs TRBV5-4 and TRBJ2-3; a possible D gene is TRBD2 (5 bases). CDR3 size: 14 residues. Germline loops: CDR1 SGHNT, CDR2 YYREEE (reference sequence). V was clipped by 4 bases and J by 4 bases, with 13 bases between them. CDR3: CASSAGRRPDTQYF. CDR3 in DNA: TGTGCCAGCAGCGCGGGTCGTCGGCCAGATACGCAGTATTTT. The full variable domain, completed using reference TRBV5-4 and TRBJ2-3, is ETGVTQSPTHLIKTRGQQVTLRCSSQSGHNTVSWYQQALGQGPQFIFQYYREEENGRGNFPPRFSGLQFPNYSSELNVNALELDDSALYLCASSAGRRPDTQYFGPGTRLTVL.

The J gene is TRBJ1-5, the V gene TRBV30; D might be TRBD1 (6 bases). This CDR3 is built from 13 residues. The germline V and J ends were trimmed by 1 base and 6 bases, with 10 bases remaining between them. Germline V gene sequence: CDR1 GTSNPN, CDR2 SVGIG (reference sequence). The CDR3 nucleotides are TGTGCCTGGAGTGGGGCAGGGGTTCAGCCCCAGCATTTT. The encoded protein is CAWSGAGVQPQHF.

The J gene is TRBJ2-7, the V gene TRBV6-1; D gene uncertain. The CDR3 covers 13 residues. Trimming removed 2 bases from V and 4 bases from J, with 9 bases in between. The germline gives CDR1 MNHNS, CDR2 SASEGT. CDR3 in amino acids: CASSESGRYEQYF. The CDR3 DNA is TGTGCCAGCAGTGAATCCGGCAGATACGAGCAGTACTTC.

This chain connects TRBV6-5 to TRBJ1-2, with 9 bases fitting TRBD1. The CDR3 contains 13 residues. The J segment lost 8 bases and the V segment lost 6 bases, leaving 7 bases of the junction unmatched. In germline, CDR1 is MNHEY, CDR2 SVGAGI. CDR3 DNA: TGTGCCAGCAGGGGACAGGGCGGAGGCGGCTACACCTTC. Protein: CASRGQGGGGYTF.

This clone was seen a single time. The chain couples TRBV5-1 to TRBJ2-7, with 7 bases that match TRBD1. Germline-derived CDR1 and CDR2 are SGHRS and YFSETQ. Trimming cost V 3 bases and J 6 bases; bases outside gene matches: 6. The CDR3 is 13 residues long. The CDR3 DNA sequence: TGCGCCAGCAGCTGGGGACAGAGGGTCGAGCAGTACTTC. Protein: CASSWGQRVEQYF.

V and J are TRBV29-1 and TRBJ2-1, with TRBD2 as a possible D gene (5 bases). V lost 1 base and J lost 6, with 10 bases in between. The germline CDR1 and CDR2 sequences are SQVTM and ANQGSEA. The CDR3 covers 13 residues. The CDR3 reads CSVEVDWGNEQFF. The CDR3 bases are TGCAGCGTTGAAGTGGACTGGGGCAATGAGCAGTTCTTC.

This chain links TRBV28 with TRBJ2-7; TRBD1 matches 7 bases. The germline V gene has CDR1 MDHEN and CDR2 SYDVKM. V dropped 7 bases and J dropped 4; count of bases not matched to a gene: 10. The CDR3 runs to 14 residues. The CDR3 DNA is TGTGCCAGCACCCAGGCCGACAGGGTTTACGAGCAGTACTTC. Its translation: CASTQADRVYEQYF.

CDR3 nucleotide sequence: TGTGCCAGCAGTTACGGGGGACAGGCAGACTACGAGCAGTACTTC. This translates into CASSYGGQADYEQYF. The rearrangement uses TRBV6-6 and TRBJ2-7; TRBD1 aligns across 8 bases. Germline trimming cut 2 bases from V and 3 bases from J; bases unmatched to any gene: 6. Germline V gene sequence: CDR1 MNHNY, CDR2 SVGAGI (reference sequence). The CDR3 is made up of 15 amino acids.

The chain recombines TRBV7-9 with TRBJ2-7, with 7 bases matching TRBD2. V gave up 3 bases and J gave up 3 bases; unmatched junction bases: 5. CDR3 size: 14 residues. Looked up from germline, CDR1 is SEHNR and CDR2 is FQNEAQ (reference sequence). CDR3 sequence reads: CASSFGGSLYEQYF. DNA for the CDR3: TGTGCCAGCAGCTTCGGCGGGAGTCTCTACGAGCAGTACTTC. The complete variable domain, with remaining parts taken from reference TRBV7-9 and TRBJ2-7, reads DTGVSQNPRHKITKRGQNVTFRCDPISEHNRLYWYRQTLGQGPEFLTYFQNEAQLEKSRLLSDRFSAERPKGSFSTLEIQRTEQGDSAMYLCASSFGGSLYEQYFGPGTRLTVT.

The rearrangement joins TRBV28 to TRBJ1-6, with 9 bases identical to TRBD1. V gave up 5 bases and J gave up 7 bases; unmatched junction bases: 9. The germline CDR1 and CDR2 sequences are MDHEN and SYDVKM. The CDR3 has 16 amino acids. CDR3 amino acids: CASSHLGTGSNSPLHF. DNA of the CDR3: TGTGCCAGCAGTCATCTTGGGACAGGGAGCAATTCACCCCTCCACTTT.

In DNA, the CDR3 is TGTGCCAGCAGCTCGCGATTGCGGGCCTACAATGAGCAGTTCTTC. Translation gives CASSSRLRAYNEQFF. The V call is TRBV11-2, the J call TRBJ2-1; maybe TRBD2 (5 bases). From germline, CDR1 is SGHAT and CDR2 FQNNGV. Trimming removed 4 bases at V and 2 bases at J, with 12 bases between. The CDR3 totals 15 residues.

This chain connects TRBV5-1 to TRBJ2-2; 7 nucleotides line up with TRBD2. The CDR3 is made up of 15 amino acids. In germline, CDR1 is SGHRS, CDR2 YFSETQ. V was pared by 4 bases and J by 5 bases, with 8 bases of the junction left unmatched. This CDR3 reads CASSPAGLRTGELFF. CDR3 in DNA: TGCGCCAGCAGCCCGGCGGGACTAAGGACCGGGGAGCTGTTTTTT.

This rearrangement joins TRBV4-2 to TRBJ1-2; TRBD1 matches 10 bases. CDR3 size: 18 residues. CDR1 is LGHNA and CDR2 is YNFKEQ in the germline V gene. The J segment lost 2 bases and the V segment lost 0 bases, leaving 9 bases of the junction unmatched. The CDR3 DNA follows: TGTGCCAGCAGCCAAGACCTGACAGGGGGCGGAATGAACTATGGCTACACCTTC. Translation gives CASSQDLTGGGMNYGYTF.

The CDR3 here is CASTKGQGAPMDTEAFF. For the CDR3, the DNA is TGTGCCAGCACCAAGGGACAGGGGGCGCCGATGGACACTGAAGCTTTCTTT. The chain recombines TRBV5-4 with TRBJ1-1; TRBD1 aligns across 12 bases. V lost 6 bases, J lost 3 bases, and 12 bases stayed unmatched. Germline CDR1 SGHNT, CDR2 YYREEE (reference sequence). The CDR3 is made up of 17 amino acids.

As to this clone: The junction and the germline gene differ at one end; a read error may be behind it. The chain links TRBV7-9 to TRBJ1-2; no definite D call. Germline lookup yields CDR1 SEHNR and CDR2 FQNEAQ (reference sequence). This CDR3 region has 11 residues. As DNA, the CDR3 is TGTGCCAGCAGCTTAGACCCCTTCACATCCTTC. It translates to CASSLDPFTSF.

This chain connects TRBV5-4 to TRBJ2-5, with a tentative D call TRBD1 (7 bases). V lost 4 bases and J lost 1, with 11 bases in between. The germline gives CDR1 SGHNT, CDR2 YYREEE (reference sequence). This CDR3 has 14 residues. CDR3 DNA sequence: TGTGCCAGCAGCGCGGGACAGATCCAAGAGACCCAGTACTTC. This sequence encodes CASSAGQIQETQYF.

The CDR3 is CASSSPGGYSGANVLTF. The CDR3 DNA sequence: TGTGCCAGTAGTTCCCCAGGGGGATACTCTGGGGCCAACGTCCTGACTTTC. V and J are TRBV19 and TRBJ2-6; 7 positions match TRBD1. The CDR3 has 17 residues. J was trimmed by 0 bases and V by 5 bases; bases with no gene match: 7. Germline V CDR1 and CDR2: LNHDA, SQIVND (reference sequence).

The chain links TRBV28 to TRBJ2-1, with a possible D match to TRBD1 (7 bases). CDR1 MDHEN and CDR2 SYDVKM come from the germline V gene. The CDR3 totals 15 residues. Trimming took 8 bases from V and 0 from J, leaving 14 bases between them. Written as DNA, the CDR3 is TGTGCCAGCGGGACAGCGGGCCTCTCCTACAATGAGCAGTTCTTC. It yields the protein CASGTAGLSYNEQFF.

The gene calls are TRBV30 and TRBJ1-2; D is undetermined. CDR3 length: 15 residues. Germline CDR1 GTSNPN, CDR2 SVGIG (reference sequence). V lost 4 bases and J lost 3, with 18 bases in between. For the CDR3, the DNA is TGTGCCTGGAACCCCCGATTCGCGGTTTACTATGGCTACACCTTC. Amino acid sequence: CAWNPRFAVYYGYTF.